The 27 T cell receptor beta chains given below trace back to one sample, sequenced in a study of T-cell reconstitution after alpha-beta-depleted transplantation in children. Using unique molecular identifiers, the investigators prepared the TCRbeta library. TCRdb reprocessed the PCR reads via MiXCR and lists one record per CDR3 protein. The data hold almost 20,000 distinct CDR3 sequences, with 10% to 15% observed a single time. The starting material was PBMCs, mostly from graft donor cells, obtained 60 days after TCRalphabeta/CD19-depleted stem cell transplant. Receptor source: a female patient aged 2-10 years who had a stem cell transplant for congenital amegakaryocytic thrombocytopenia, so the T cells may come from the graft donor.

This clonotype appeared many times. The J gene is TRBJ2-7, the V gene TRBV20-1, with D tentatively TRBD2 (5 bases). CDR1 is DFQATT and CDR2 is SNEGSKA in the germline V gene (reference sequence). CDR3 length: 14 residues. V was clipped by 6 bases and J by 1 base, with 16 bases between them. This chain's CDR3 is CSAHPERGSYEQYF. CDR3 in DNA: TGCAGTGCCCACCCGGAACGGGGTTCCTACGAGCAGTACTTC.

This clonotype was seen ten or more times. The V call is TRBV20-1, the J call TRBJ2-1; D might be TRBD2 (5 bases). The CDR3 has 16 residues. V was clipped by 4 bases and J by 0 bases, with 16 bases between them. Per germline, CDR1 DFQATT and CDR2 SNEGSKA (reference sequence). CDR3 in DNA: TGCAGTGCTAACCCGTCTAGCATGATCTCCTACAATGAGCAGTTCTTC. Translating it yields CSANPSSMISYNEQFF.

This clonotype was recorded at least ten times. The DNA of the CDR3 is TGCGCCAGCAGCCCGACCTACAATGAGCAGTTCTTC. This codes for CASSPTYNEQFF. The rearrangement links TRBV5-1 to TRBJ2-1; D remains unclear. Germline V gene sequence: CDR1 SGHRS, CDR2 YFSETQ. V dropped 4 bases and J dropped 2 bases, with 4 bases sitting between them. The length of the CDR3 is 12 residues.

CDR3: CASNSDRGGYGYTF. CDR3 bases: TGTGCCAGCAACTCGGACAGGGGGGGCTATGGCTACACCTTC. The J gene is TRBJ1-2, the V gene TRBV5-8; TRBD1 matches at 10 bases. V shed 6 bases, J shed 4 bases, and the junction held 6 bases outside the gene matches. Germline values: CDR1 SGHTS, CDR2 YDEGEE. The length of the CDR3 is 14 residues.

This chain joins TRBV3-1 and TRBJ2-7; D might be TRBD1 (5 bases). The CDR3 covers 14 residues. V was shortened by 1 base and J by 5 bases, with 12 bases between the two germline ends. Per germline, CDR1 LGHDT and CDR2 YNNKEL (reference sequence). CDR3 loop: CASSQGAGNNEQYF. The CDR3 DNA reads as TGTGCCAGCAGCCAAGGCGCAGGGAACAACGAGCAGTACTTC.

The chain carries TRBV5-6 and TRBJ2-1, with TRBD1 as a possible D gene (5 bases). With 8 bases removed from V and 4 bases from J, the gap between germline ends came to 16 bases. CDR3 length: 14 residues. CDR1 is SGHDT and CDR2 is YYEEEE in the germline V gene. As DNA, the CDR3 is TGTGCCAGGCGCCCAGGGCTCGTGTACAATGAGCAGTTCTTC. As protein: CARRPGLVYNEQFF.

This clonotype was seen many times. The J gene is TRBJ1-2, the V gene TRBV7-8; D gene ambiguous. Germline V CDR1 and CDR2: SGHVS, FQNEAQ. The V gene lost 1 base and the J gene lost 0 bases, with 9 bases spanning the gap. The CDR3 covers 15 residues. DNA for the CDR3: TGTGCCAGCAGCTTAGTAGCTCCTCCTAACTATGGCTACACCTTC. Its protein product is CASSLVAPPNYGYTF.

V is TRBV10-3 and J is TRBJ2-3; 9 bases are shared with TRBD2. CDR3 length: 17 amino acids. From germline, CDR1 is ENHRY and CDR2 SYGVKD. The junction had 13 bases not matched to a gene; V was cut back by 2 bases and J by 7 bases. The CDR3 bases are TGTGCCATCAGTGAGGATGCGGCGGGAGGGCCGAGGAATACGCAGTATTTT. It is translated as CAISEDAAGGPRNTQYF.

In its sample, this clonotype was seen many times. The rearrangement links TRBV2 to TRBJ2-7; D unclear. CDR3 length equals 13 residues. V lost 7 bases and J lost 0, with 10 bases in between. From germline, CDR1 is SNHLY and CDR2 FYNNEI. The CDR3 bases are TGTGCCAGCACGCGGTCCTACTCCTACGAGCAGTACTTC. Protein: CASTRSYSYEQYF.

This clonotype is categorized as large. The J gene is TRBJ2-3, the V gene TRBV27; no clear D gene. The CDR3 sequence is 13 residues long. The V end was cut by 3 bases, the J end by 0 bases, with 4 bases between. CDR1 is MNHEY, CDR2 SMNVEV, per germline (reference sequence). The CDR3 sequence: CASSFSSTDTQYF. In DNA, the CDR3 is TGTGCCAGCAGTTTCTCTAGCACAGATACGCAGTATTTT.

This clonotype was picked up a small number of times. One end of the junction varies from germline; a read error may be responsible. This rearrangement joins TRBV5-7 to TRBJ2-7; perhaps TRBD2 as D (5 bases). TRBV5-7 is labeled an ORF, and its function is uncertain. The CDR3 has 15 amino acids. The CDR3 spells CASGFGLESSYEQYF. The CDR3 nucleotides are TGTGCCAGCGGCTTCGGACTGGAGAGCTCCTACGAGCAGTACTTC.

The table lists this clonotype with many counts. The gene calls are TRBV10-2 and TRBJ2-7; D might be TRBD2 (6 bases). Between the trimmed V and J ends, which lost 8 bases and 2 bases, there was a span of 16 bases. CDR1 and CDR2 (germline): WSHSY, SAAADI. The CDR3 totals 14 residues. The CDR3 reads CASGARTTPYEQYF. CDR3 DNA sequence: TGCGCCAGCGGGGCGCGGACTACCCCCTACGAGCAGTACTTC.

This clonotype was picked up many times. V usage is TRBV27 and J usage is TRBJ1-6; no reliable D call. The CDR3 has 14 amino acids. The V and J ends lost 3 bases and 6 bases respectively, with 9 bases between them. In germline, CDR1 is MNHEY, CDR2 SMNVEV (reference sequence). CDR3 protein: CASSFRVTNSPLHF. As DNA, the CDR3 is TGTGCCAGCAGTTTCCGGGTCACTAATTCACCCCTCCACTTT.

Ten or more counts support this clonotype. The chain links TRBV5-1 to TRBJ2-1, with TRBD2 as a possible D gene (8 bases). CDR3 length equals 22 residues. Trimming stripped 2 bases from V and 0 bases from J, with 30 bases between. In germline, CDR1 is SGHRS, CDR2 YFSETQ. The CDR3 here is CASSFGGFKAGDNRGSYNEQFF. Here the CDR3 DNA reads TGCGCCAGCAGCTTCGGTGGGTTTAAAGCGGGAGATAACAGGGGCTCCTACAATGAGCAGTTCTTC. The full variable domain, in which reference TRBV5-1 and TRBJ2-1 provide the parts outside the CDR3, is KAGVTQTPRYLIKTRGQQVTLSCSPISGHRSVSWYQQTPGQGLQFLFEYFSETQRNKGNFPGRFSGRQFSNSRSEMNVSTLELGDSALYLCASSFGGFKAGDNRGSYNEQFFGPGTRLTVL.

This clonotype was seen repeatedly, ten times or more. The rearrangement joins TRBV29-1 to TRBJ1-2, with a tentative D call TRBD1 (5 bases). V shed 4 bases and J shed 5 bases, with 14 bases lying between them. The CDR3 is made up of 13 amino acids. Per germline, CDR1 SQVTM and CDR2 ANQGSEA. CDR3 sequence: CSVGDGRGYGYTF. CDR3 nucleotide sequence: TGCAGCGTTGGGGACGGGAGGGGATATGGCTACACCTTC.

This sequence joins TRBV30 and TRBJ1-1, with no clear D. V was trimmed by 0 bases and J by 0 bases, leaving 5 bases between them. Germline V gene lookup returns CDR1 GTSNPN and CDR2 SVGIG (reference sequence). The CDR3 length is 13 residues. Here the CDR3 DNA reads TGTGCCTGGAGTGTACGGATGAACACTGAAGCTTTCTTT. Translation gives CAWSVRMNTEAFF.

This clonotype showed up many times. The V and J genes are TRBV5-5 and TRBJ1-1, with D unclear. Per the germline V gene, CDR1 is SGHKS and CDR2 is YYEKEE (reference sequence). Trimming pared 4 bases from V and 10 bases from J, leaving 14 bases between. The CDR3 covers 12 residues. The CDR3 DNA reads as TGTGCCAGCAGCGAGCCGGGAAAGCCAGCTTTCTTT. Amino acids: CASSEPGKPAFF.

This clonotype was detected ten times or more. The CDR3 protein is CASSWDGSSTDTQYF. The CDR3 DNA is TGCGCCAGCAGCTGGGACGGCTCTAGCACAGATACGCAGTATTTT. The chain uses TRBV5-1 and TRBJ2-3; D tentatively fits TRBD1 or TRBD2 (5 bases each). The CDR3 has 15 residues. Germline values: CDR1 SGHRS, CDR2 YFSETQ. V was shortened by 3 bases and J by 0 bases, with 11 bases between the two germline ends.

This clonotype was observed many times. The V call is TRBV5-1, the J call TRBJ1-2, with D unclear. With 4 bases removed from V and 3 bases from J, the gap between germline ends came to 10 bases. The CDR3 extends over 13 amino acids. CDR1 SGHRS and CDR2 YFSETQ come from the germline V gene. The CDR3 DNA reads TGCGCCAGCAGCCCCGAAACCTACTATGGCTACACCTTC. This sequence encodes CASSPETYYGYTF.

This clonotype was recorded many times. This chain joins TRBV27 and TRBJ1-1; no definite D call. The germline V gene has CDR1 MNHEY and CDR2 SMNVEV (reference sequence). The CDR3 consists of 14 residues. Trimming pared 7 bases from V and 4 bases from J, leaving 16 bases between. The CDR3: CASMAPLWTTEAFF. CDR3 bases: TGTGCCAGCATGGCCCCACTGTGGACCACTGAAGCTTTCTTT.

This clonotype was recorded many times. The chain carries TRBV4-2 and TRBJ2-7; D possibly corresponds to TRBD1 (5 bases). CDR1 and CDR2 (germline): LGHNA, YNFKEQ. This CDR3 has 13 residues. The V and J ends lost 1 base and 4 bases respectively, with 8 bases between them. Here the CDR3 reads CASSQGPGYEQYF. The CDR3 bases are TGTGCCAGCAGCCAAGGTCCAGGGTACGAGCAGTACTTC.

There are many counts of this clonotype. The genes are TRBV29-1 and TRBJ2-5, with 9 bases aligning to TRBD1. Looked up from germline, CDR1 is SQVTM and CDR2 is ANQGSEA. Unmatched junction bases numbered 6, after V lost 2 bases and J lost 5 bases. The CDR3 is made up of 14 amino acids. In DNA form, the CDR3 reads TGCAGCGTTGAATACAGGGGGCAGGGGGAGACCCAGTACTTC. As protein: CSVEYRGQGETQYF.

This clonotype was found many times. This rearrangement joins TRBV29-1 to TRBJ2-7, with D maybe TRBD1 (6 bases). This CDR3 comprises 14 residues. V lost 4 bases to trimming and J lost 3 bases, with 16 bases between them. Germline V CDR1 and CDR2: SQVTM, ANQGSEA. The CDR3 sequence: CSVGLTGWDYEQYF. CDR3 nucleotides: TGCAGCGTTGGGCTGACAGGTTGGGACTACGAGCAGTACTTC.

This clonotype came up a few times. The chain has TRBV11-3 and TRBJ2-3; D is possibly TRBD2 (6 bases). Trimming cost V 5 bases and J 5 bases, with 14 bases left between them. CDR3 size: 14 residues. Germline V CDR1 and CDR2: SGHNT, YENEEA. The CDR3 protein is CASSPTGTVDTQYF. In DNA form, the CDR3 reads TGTGCCAGCAGCCCAACCGGGACTGTAGATACGCAGTATTTT.

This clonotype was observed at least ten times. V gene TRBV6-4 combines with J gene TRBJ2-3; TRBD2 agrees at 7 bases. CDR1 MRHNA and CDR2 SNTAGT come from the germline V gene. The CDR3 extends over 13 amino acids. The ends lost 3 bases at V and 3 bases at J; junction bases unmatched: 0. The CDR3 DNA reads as TGTGCCAGCAGTGAGCGGGAGACAGATACGCAGTATTTT. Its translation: CASSERETDTQYF.

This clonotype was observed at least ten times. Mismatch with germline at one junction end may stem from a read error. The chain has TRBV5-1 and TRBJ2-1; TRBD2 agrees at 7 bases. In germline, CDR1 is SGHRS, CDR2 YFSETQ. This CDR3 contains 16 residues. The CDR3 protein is CASSFYTGTTYNEQFF. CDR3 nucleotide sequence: TGCGCCAGCAGCTTCTATACCGGGACTACCTATAATGAGCAGTTCTTC. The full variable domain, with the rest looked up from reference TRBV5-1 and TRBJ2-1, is KAGVTQTPRYLIKTRGQQVTLSCSPISGHRSVSWYQQTPGQGLQFLFEYFSETQRNKGNFPGRFSGRQFSNSRSEMNVSTLELGDSALYLCASSFYTGTTYNEQFFGPGTRLTVL.

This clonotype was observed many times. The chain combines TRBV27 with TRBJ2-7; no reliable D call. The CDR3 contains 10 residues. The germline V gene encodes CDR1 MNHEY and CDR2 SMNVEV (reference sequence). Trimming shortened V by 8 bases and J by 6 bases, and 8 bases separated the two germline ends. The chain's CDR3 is CASGLSEQYF. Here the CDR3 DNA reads TGTGCCAGCGGTCTCTCCGAGCAGTACTTC.